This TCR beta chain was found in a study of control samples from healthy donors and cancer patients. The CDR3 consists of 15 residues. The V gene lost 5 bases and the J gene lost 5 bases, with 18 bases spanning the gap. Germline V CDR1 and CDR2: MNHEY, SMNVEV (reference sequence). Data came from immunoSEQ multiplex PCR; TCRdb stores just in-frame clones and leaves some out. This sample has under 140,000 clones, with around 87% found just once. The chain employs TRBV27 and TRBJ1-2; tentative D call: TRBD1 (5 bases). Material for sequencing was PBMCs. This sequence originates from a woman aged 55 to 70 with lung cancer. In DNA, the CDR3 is TGTGCCAGCAGTCCGGGGACCGGGTGGGAGTATGGCTACACCTTC. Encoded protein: CASSPGTGWEYGYTF.